A selection of T cell receptor beta chains follows, all from one sample in a study of early T cells in non-severe SARS-CoV-2 infection. TCRdb passed the 5' RACE reads through MiXCR, listing each CDR3 protein once. Of around 71,000 distinct CDR3 sequences listed, 10% are singletons. Sequenced material: whole blood, taken at baseline. Receptors originate from an adult who was a healthcare worker with PCR-confirmed SARS-CoV-2 infection or an uninfected control (not recorded which). Both conserved end residues are part of each CDR3. The order of the fields is V gene, D gene, clone size, J gene, CDR3 DNA, CDR3 protein. D genes are given only for firm matches. Size values are once, few and many counts, or a class for expanded clones, and some rows have none.

v_call: TRBV19; d_call: .; clone_size: many; j_call: TRBJ2-2; cdr3_nt: TGTGCCAGTACTACAGGGTGGCCGGGGGAGCTGTTTTTT; cdr3_aa: CASTTGWPGELFF
v_call: TRBV9; d_call: TRBD2; clone_size: .; j_call: TRBJ2-7; cdr3_nt: TGTGCCAGCAGCCCCAGGGTAGTAGCGGGAGTAGACGAGCAGTACTTC; cdr3_aa: CASSPRVVAGVDEQYF
v_call: TRBV19; d_call: .; clone_size: many; j_call: TRBJ2-7; cdr3_nt: TGTGCCAGTAGTGCCGACCCGGGACGAGCTCCCTACGAGCAGTACTTC; cdr3_aa: CASSADPGRAPYEQYF
v_call: TRBV5-6; d_call: .; clone_size: .; j_call: TRBJ2-7; cdr3_nt: TGTGCCAGCAGCTCGATTACCCCCTACGAGCAGTACTTC; cdr3_aa: CASSSITPYEQYF
v_call: TRBV6-5; d_call: .; clone_size: few; j_call: TRBJ2-3; cdr3_nt: TGTGCCAGCACTCTCTCCGTGGGGCAGCCCGGTACGCAGTATTTT; cdr3_aa: CASTLSVGQPGTQYF
v_call: TRBV10-3; d_call: .; clone_size: many; j_call: TRBJ2-3; cdr3_nt: TGTGCCATCAGTGACGGGACCCGCAGCACAGATACGCAGTATTTT; cdr3_aa: CAISDGTRSTDTQYF
v_call: TRBV7-2; d_call: .; clone_size: .; j_call: TRBJ2-1; cdr3_nt: TGTGCCAGCAGCTTATTCGTGGGGGTTGAGCAGTTCTTC; cdr3_aa: CASSLFVGVEQFF
v_call: TRBV3-1; d_call: TRBD1; clone_size: many; j_call: TRBJ1-6; cdr3_nt: TGTGCCAGCAGCCTGGGACAGGGCCATTCACCCCTCCACTTT; cdr3_aa: CASSLGQGHSPLHF
v_call: TRBV7-9; d_call: .; clone_size: few; j_call: TRBJ2-1; cdr3_nt: TGTGCCAGCAGCCCCGACAGGGGTTGGGGCGGGAGGGCCGGTGAGCAGTTCTTC; cdr3_aa: CASSPDRGWGGRAGEQFF
v_call: TRBV4-2; d_call: .; clone_size: many; j_call: TRBJ2-1; cdr3_nt: TGTGCCAGCAGCTCGGGGACCAACTACAATGAGCAGTTCTTC; cdr3_aa: CASSSGTNYNEQFF
v_call: TRBV11-2; d_call: TRBD2; clone_size: few; j_call: TRBJ2-1; cdr3_nt: TGTGCCAGCAGCTTAACTAGCGGGTTCTACAATGAGCAGTTCTTC; cdr3_aa: CASSLTSGFYNEQFF
v_call: TRBV15; d_call: .; clone_size: .; j_call: TRBJ1-2; cdr3_nt: TGTGCCACCAGCAGGGATCTAACAGGCAACTATGGCTACACCTTC; cdr3_aa: CATSRDLTGNYGYTF
v_call: TRBV7-6; d_call: .; clone_size: many; j_call: TRBJ1-1; cdr3_nt: TGTGCCAGCAGCTCATCCCCAAGCAGAAGGGACACTGAAGCTTTCTTT; cdr3_aa: CASSSSPSRRDTEAFF
v_call: TRBV6-2/TRBV6-3; d_call: TRBD1; clone_size: few; j_call: TRBJ2-7; cdr3_nt: TGTGCCAGCAGTTACGGGACAGGGGGGACCTACGAGCAGTACTTC; cdr3_aa: CASSYGTGGTYEQYF
v_call: TRBV29-1; d_call: .; clone_size: many; j_call: TRBJ2-1; cdr3_nt: TGCAGCGTTGAAGCACCGCGGTTCTACAATGAGCAGTTCTTC; cdr3_aa: CSVEAPRFYNEQFF
v_call: TRBV6-2/TRBV6-3; d_call: .; clone_size: .; j_call: TRBJ2-2; cdr3_nt: TGTGCCAGCAGTTACGAAGATTCCGGGGAGCTGTTTTTT; cdr3_aa: CASSYEDSGELFF